These 4 T cell receptor beta chains came from one sample sequenced in a study of CD8 T cells in ankylosing spondylitis. TCRdb re-analysed the 5' RACE reads in MiXCR, keeping a single row per CDR3 protein. The sample lists about 840,000 distinct CDR3 sequences, roughly 10% occurring once. Study-wide findings and caveats: In ankylosing spondylitis blood, a motif of seven to nine highly homologous TCR beta variants appeared characteristic.

No cognate antigen is known for these TCRs. The sequencing sample was made of blood, either unsorted or a sorted T cell fraction (not recorded which). The receptors derive from a male donor with ankylosing spondylitis.

This clonotype was picked up a small number of times. The chain uses TRBV13 and TRBJ2-1; D is uncertain. This CDR3 comprises 15 residues. Looked up from germline, CDR1 is PRHDT and CDR2 is FYEKMQ (reference sequence). Trimming cost V 0 bases and J 5 bases, with 11 bases left between them. The CDR3 coding sequence is TGTGCCAGCAGCTTAGGCCGTAGGCAGGACAATGAGCAGTTCTTC. It is translated as CASSLGRRQDNEQFF.

This clonotype was counted only a few times. This chain links TRBV4-2 with TRBJ2-1; 7 bases are shared with TRBD2. The trim removed 0 bases at V and 1 base at J, leaving 9 bases unmatched. The CDR3 covers 18 residues. The germline gives CDR1 LGHNA, CDR2 YNFKEQ. CDR3 in amino acids: CASSQDSYLAASYNEQFF. CDR3 coding DNA: TGTGCCAGCAGCCAAGATTCCTACCTAGCGGCTTCCTACAATGAGCAGTTCTTC.

This sequence joins TRBV29-1 and TRBJ2-1; D possibly corresponds to TRBD1 (5 bases). There are 14 residues in the CDR3. V gave up 4 bases and J gave up 2 bases, with 12 bases separating them. Germline V CDR1 and CDR2: SQVTM, ANQGSEA. The CDR3: CSVVQQETYNEQFF. Written as DNA, the CDR3 is TGCAGCGTTGTACAACAGGAGACCTACAATGAGCAGTTCTTC.

This clonotype was detected only a few times. V gene TRBV20-1 combines with J gene TRBJ1-4; perhaps TRBD1 as D (5 bases). With 1 base removed from V and 0 bases from J, the gap between germline ends came to 15 bases. The germline gives CDR1 DFQATT, CDR2 SNEGSKA (reference sequence). The CDR3 is made up of 17 amino acids. The CDR3 DNA reads as TGCAGTGCTAGAGTAGGGGCATATGATGCAACTAATGAAAAACTGTTTTTT. It yields the protein CSARVGAYDATNEKLFF.